Listed here are 23 T cell receptor beta chains from one sample, sequenced in a study of shared clonotypes between healthy human individuals. Some clones are missing from TCRdb's copy, which holds only in-frame ones; the method was immunoSEQ multiplex PCR. The data hold about 480,000 clones, with nearly 80% observed a single time. Sequencing used PBMCs. Receptors originate from a woman in her thirties or forties in good health. Some clones in this sample may be carry-over from other donors' samples.

The CDR3 DNA sequence: TGCAGTGCTAGAGCCACGTTTGAGCAGTTCTTC. This encodes CSARATFEQFF. The chain links TRBV20-1 to TRBJ2-1; D not certain. Between the trimmed V and J ends, which lost 1 base and 9 bases, there was a span of 7 bases. Germline V gene lookup returns CDR1 DFQATT and CDR2 SNEGSKA (reference sequence). The CDR3 has 11 residues.

The chain links TRBV5-6 to TRBJ2-7; D gene uncertain. This CDR3 comprises 14 residues. The V gene lost 1 base and the J gene lost 5 bases, with 13 bases spanning the gap. CDR1 and CDR2 (germline): SGHDT, YYEEEE. DNA of the CDR3: TGTGCCAGCAGCTTGTTCGGTACAGCGAACGAGCAGTACTTC. It specifies CASSLFGTANEQYF.

The CDR3 reads CASSLEVAGNTIYF. DNA for the CDR3: TGTGCCAGCAGCTTGGAAGTGGCTGGAAACACCATATATTTT. The chain links TRBV5-6 to TRBJ1-3; no clear D. The germline V gene has CDR1 SGHDT and CDR2 YYEEEE. This CDR3 spans 14 amino acids. The V and J ends lost 0 bases and 2 bases respectively, with 6 bases between them.

The DNA of the CDR3 is TGTGCCAGCTCACCACGAACAGTTCCTATGAACACTGAAGCTTTCTTT. This gives the protein CASSPRTVPMNTEAFF. The chain combines TRBV18 with TRBJ1-1; D gene ambiguous. Trimming left V 1 base short and J 0 bases short, with 12 bases between. The CDR3 consists of 16 residues. Per the germline V gene, CDR1 is KGHSH and CDR2 is LQKENI. The variable domain in full, completed from reference TRBV18 and TRBJ1-1, reads NAGVMQNPRHLVRRRGQEARLRCSPMKGHSHVYWYRQLPEEGLKFMVYLQKENIIDESGMPKERFSAEFPKEGPSILRIQQVVRGDSAAYFCASSPRTVPMNTEAFFGQGTRLTVV.

As regards this clone: Other DNA sequences in the sample encode the same CDR3. This sequence joins TRBV15 and TRBJ2-5; no clear D. The CDR3 consists of 12 residues. Germline CDR1 LNHNV, CDR2 YYDKDF (reference sequence). V was trimmed by 1 base and J by 2 bases, leaving 2 bases between them. The CDR3 region has the DNA TGTGCCACCAGCAGAGGGCAAGAGACCCAGTACTTC. It translates to CATSRGQETQYF. The complete variable domain, with remaining parts taken from reference TRBV15 and TRBJ2-5, reads DAMVIQNPRYQVTQFGKPVTLSCSQTLNHNVMYWYQQKSSQAPKLLFHYYDKDFNNEADTPDNFQSRRPNTSFCFLDIRSPGLGDTAMYLCATSRGQETQYFGPGTRLLVL.

This clone came up once. J is TRBJ2-3 and V is TRBV29-1, with 10 bases lining up with TRBD1. CDR3 length: 15 residues. Germline CDR1 reads SQVTM; CDR2 reads ANQGSEA. The junction had 13 bases not matched to a gene; V was cut back by 7 bases and J by 6 bases. The CDR3 sequence: CSALPGQGLLDTQYF. In nucleotides, the CDR3 is TGCAGCGCACTACCGGGACAGGGGCTCCTGGATACGCAGTATTTT.

This clone has at least ten counts. This rearrangement joins TRBV6-1 to TRBJ1-2; D is perhaps TRBD1 (5 bases). V lost 6 bases to trimming and J lost 2 bases, with 10 bases between them. The CDR3 extends over 13 amino acids. Germline CDR1 is MNHNS and CDR2 is SASEGT. The CDR3 spells CASRETANYGYTF. As DNA, the CDR3 is TGTGCCAGCAGGGAGACAGCAAACTATGGCTACACCTTC.

This clone was picked up a small number of times. The rearrangement joins TRBV28 to TRBJ2-7; TRBD1 aligns across 7 bases. With 6 bases clipped from V and 0 bases from J, the junction kept 11 bases outside the gene matches. Per germline, CDR1 MDHEN and CDR2 SYDVKM. This CDR3 is 16 amino acids long. CDR3 sequence reads: CASSDLPGQSSYEQYF. CDR3 coding DNA: TGTGCCAGCAGCGACCTTCCGGGACAGAGCTCCTACGAGCAGTACTTC.

The chain uses TRBV2 and TRBJ2-6; D is ambiguous. V lost 1 base to trimming and J lost 0 bases, with 7 bases between them. Germline CDR1 reads SNHLY; CDR2 reads FYNNEI. The length of the CDR3 is 16 residues. As DNA, the CDR3 is TGTGCCAGCAGTGAAGTCCCGAACTCTGGGGCCAACGTCCTGACTTTC. Translation: CASSEVPNSGANVLTF. Filled out from reference TRBV2 and TRBJ2-6, the complete variable domain reads EPEVTQTPSHQVTQMGQEVILRCVPISNHLYFYWYRQILGQKVEFLVSFYNNEISEKSEIFDDQFSVERPDGSNFTLKIRSTKLEDSAMYFCASSEVPNSGANVLTFGAGSRLTVL.

V and J are TRBV19 and TRBJ2-7; perhaps TRBD2 as D (6 bases). Trimming left V 3 bases short and J 2 bases short, with 20 bases between. The CDR3 is 17 residues long. CDR1 LNHDA and CDR2 SQIVND come from the germline V gene (reference sequence). CDR3 coding DNA: TGTGCCAGTAGTATTTTAGCGGCTGGGGGGACCCCCTACGAGCAGTACTTC. This sequence encodes CASSILAAGGTPYEQYF.

J is TRBJ2-1 and V is TRBV2; 8 positions match TRBD2. J lost 7 bases, V lost 1 base, and 6 bases had no gene match. CDR1 is SNHLY and CDR2 is FYNNEI in the germline V gene. The CDR3 has 15 amino acids. This CDR3 is CASSEGGTSKNEQFF. DNA for the CDR3: TGTGCCAGCAGTGAAGGGGGGACTAGTAAGAATGAGCAGTTCTTC.

The chain joins TRBV7-2 to TRBJ2-3, with TRBD2 matching 13 bases. CDR1 is SGHTA and CDR2 is FQGNSA in the germline V gene. The V and J ends lost 3 bases and 3 bases, in that order; junction bases with no gene match: 3. The CDR3 extends over 16 amino acids. CDR3 nucleotides: TGTGCCAGCAGCTTCCAGGGACTAGCGGGGACAGATACGCAGTATTTT. Protein product: CASSFQGLAGTDTQYF.

CDR3 loop: CASSSASGSINEQFF. The CDR3 DNA reads TGCGCCAGCAGCTCGGCTAGCGGGAGTATCAATGAGCAGTTCTTC. This chain connects TRBV5-1 to TRBJ2-1, with 10 bases aligning to TRBD2. The CDR3 length is 15 residues. Trimming cost V 3 bases and J 6 bases; bases outside gene matches: 6. The germline CDR1 and CDR2 sequences are SGHRS and YFSETQ.

The chain combines TRBV5-1 with TRBJ2-1, with TRBD2 identical over 10 bases. Per the germline V gene, CDR1 is SGHRS and CDR2 is YFSETQ. The V gene end was trimmed by 4 bases and the J gene end by 7 bases; junction bases not matched to a gene: 11. The CDR3 covers 16 residues. The CDR3 bases are TGCGCCAGCAGCGCGTCTAGCGGGAGTAGGGAGAATGAGCAGTTCTTC. It specifies CASSASSGSRENEQFF.

The chain recombines TRBV18 with TRBJ1-5, with 10 bases matching TRBD1. V dropped 4 bases and J dropped 2; count of bases not matched to a gene: 5. The CDR3 extends over 16 amino acids. Germline loops: CDR1 KGHSH, CDR2 LQKENI. CDR3 nucleotides: TGTGCCAGCTCACTGACAGGGGGCGTTGGCAATCAGCCCCAGCATTTT. Protein product: CASSLTGGVGNQPQHF.

The chain recombines TRBV28 with TRBJ2-5; perhaps TRBD1 as D (5 bases). The CDR3 sequence is 14 residues long. CDR1 MDHEN and CDR2 SYDVKM come from the germline V gene. Trimming pared 5 bases from V and 4 bases from J, leaving 14 bases between. This CDR3 is CASSPQGTRETQYF. The CDR3 DNA is TGTGCCAGCAGTCCCCAGGGTACAAGAGAGACCCAGTACTTC.

V usage is TRBV11-3 and J usage is TRBJ2-4; D gene uncertain. Germline lookup yields CDR1 SGHNT and CDR2 YENEEA. Deletions cut 1 base from V and 6 bases from J, with 4 bases between. The CDR3 runs 12 residues. This chain's CDR3 is CASSLGRNIQYF. As DNA, the CDR3 is TGTGCCAGCAGCTTAGGGCGAAACATTCAGTACTTC.

This chain links TRBV5-4 with TRBJ2-7, with D unclear. The CDR3 is 15 residues long. The V gene's germline CDR1 is SGHNT and CDR2 YYREEE (reference sequence). The V end was cut by 2 bases, the J end by 2 bases, with 14 bases between. The CDR3: CASSLGDTSTYEQYF. The CDR3 DNA reads as TGTGCCAGCAGCTTAGGAGACACCTCTACCTACGAGCAGTACTTC.

In this sample, this clone turned up a few times. The V call is TRBV18, the J call TRBJ2-7, with TRBD1 matching over 10 bases. Trimming at V came to 2 bases and at J to 2 bases, leaving 3 bases not matched to a gene. The CDR3 consists of 15 residues. CDR1 is KGHSH, CDR2 LQKENI, per germline. CDR3 nucleotide sequence: TGTGCCAGCTCACCAGGGACAGGGGATACCTACGAGCAGTACTTC. Its protein product is CASSPGTGDTYEQYF.

The CDR3, as DNA: TGTGCCAGCGGACTAGCGGGACCCTACGAGCAGTACTTC. This translates into CASGLAGPYEQYF. The rearrangement uses TRBV28 and TRBJ2-7; 12 positions match TRBD2. Looked up from germline, CDR1 is MDHEN and CDR2 is SYDVKM. This CDR3 is built from 13 residues. Germline trimming cut 8 bases from V and 2 bases from J; bases unmatched to any gene: 1.

Concerning this clone itself: This sample also contains other DNA sequences that code for the same CDR3. Here the CDR3 reads CASRPGQTYEQYF. The CDR3 nucleotides read TGTGCCAGCAGGCCCGGACAGACCTACGAGCAGTACTTC. This chain links TRBV28 with TRBJ2-7; the D gene is possibly TRBD1 (6 bases). Germline V gene sequence: CDR1 MDHEN, CDR2 SYDVKM. CDR3 size: 13 residues. V was pared by 6 bases and J by 2 bases, with 11 bases between. Full variable domain (rest looked up from reference TRBV28 and TRBJ2-7): DVKVTQSSRYLVKRTGEKVFLECVQDMDHENMFWYRQDPGLGLRLIYFSYDVKMKEKGDIPEGYSVSREKKERFSLILESASTNQTSMYLCASRPGQTYEQYFGPGTRLTVT.

Details on this clone: This likely traces to a read error, being one base from a far larger clone. The chain has TRBV6-5 and TRBJ1-1, with D perhaps TRBD1 (6 bases). CDR3 length: 16 residues. The germline CDR1 and CDR2 sequences are MNHEY and SVGAGI. V gave up 0 bases and J gave up 4 bases, with 15 bases separating them. CDR3 amino acids: CASSYSLQGGSTEAFF. CDR3 nucleotides: TGTGCCAGCAGTTACTCGCTACAGGGAGGGAGCACTGAAGCTTTCTTT.

In regard to this clone: Other DNA sequences within the sample encode an identical CDR3. This chain connects TRBV5-1 to TRBJ2-3; D possibly corresponds to TRBD1 (6 bases). Looked up from germline, CDR1 is SGHRS and CDR2 is YFSETQ. The CDR3 runs 14 residues. V dropped 2 bases and J dropped 1 base, with 8 bases sitting between them. CDR3 residues: CASSLQGGTDTQYF. CDR3 sequence (DNA): TGCGCCAGCAGCTTACAGGGTGGCACAGATACGCAGTATTTT.